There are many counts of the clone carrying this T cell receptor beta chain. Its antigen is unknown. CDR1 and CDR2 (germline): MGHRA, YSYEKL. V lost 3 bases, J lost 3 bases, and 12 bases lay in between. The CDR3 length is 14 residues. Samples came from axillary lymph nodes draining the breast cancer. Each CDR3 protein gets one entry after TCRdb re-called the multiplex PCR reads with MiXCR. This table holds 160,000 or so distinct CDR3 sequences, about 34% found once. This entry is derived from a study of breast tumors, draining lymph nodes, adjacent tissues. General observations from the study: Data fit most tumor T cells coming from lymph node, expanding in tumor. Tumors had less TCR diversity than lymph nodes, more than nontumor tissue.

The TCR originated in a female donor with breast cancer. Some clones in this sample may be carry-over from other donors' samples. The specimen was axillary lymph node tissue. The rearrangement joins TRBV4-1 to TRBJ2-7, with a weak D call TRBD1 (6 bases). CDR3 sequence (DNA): TGCGCCAGCAGCCAGACGACGGGACACTACGAGCAGTACTTC. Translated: CASSQTTGHYEQYF.